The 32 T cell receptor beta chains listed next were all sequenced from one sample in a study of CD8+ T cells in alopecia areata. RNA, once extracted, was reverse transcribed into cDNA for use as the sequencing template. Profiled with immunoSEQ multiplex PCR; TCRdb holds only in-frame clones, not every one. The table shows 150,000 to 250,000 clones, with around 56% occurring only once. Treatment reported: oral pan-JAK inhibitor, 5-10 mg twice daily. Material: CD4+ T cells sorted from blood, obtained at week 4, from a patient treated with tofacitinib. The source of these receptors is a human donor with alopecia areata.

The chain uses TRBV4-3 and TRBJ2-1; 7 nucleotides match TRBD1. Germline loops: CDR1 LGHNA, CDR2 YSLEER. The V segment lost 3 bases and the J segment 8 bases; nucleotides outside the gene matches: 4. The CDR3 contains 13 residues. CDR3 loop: CASSHTTGDEQFF. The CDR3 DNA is TGCGCCAGCAGCCATACTACAGGGGATGAGCAGTTCTTC.

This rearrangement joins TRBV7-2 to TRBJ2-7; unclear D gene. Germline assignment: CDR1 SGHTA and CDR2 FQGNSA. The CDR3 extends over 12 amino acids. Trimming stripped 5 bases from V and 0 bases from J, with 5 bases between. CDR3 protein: CASSPTSYEQYF. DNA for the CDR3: TGTGCCAGCAGCCCGACCTCCTACGAGCAGTACTTC.

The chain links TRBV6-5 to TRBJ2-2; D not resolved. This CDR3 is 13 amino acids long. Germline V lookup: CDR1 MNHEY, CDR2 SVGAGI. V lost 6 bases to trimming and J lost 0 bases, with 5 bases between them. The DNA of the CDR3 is TGTGCCAGCAGGCTCCCGAACACCGGGGAGCTGTTTTTT. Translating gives CASRLPNTGELFF.

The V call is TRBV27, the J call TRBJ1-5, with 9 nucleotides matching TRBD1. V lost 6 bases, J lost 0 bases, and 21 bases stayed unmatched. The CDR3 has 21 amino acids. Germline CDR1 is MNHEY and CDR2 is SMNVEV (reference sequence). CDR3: CASSPHRGLRRLVYSNQPQHF. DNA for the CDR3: TGTGCCAGCAGCCCCCACAGGGGGCTCAGGCGTCTCGTATATAGCAATCAGCCCCAGCATTTT.

The CDR3 bases are TGTGCCAGCAGCTTGGGGCAGGGGTCAGGCACAGATACGCAGTATTTT. This gives the protein CASSLGQGSGTDTQYF. This rearrangement joins TRBV7-2 to TRBJ2-3, with a weak D call TRBD1 (6 bases). The CDR3 loop spans 16 amino acids. The germline V and J ends were trimmed by 3 bases and 1 base, with 14 bases remaining between them. Germline loops: CDR1 SGHTA, CDR2 FQGNSA.

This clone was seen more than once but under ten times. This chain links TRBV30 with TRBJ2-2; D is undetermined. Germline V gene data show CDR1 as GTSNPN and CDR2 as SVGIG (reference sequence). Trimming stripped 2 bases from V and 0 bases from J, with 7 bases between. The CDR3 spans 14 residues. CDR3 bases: TGTGCCTGGAGTAGACATGCGAACACCGGGGAGCTGTTTTTT. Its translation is CAWSRHANTGELFF.

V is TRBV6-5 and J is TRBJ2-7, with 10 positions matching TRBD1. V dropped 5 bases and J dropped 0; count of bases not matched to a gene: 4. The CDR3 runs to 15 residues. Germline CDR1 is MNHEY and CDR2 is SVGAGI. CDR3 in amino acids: CASSRGQGTSYEQYF. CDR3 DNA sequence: TGTGCCAGCAGTAGGGGACAGGGGACCTCCTACGAGCAGTACTTC.

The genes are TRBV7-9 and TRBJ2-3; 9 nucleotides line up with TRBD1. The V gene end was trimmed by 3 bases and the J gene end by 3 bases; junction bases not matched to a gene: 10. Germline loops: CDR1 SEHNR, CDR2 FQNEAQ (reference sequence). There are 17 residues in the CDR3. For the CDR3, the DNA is TGTGCCAGCAGCTTGATACCCCGACAGGGGGTGACAGATACGCAGTATTTT. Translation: CASSLIPRQGVTDTQYF. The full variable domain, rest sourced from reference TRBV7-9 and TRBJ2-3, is DTGVSQNPRHKITKRGQNVTFRCDPISEHNRLYWYRQTLGQGPEFLTYFQNEAQLEKSRLLSDRFSAERPKGSFSTLEIQRTEQGDSAMYLCASSLIPRQGVTDTQYFGPGTRLTVL.

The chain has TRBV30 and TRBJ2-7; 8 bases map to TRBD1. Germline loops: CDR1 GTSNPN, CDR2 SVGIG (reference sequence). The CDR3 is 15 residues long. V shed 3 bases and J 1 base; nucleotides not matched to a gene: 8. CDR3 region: CAWSPPGDRSYEQYF. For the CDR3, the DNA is TGTGCCTGGAGCCCCCCGGGGGACAGGTCCTACGAGCAGTACTTC. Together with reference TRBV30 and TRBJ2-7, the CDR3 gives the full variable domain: SQTIHQWPATLVQPVGSPLSLECTVEGTSNPNLYWYRQAAGRGLQLLFYSVGIGQISSEVPQNLSASRPQDRQFILSSKKLLLSDSGFYLCAWSPPGDRSYEQYFGPGTRLTVT.

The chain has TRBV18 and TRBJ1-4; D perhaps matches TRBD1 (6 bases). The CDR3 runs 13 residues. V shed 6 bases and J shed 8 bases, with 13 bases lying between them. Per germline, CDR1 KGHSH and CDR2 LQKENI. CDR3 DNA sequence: TGTGCCAGCTCCCGGGCAGGGGACGAAAAACTGTTTTTT. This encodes CASSRAGDEKLFF.

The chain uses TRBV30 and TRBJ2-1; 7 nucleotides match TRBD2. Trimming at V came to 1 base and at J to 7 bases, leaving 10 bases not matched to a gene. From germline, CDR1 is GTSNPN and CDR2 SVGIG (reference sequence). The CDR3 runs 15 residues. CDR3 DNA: TGTGCCTGGAGTGGGACTAGTTTCCAATTGAATGAGCAGTTCTTC. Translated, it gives CAWSGTSFQLNEQFF.

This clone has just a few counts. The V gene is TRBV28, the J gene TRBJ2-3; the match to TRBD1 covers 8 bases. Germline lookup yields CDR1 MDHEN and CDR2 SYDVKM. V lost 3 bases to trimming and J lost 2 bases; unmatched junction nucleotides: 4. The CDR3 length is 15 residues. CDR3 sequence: CASSLGQEYTDTQYF. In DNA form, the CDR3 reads TGTGCCAGCAGTTTGGGACAGGAATACACAGATACGCAGTATTTT. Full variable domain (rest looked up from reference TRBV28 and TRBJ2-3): DVKVTQSSRYLVKRTGEKVFLECVQDMDHENMFWYRQDPGLGLRLIYFSYDVKMKEKGDIPEGYSVSREKKERFSLILESASTNQTSMYLCASSLGQEYTDTQYFGPGTRLTVL.

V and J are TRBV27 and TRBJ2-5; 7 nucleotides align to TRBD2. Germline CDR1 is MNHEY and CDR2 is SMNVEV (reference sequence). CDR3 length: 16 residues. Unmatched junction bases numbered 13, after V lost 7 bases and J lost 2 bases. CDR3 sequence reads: CASTPNEGRGQETQYF. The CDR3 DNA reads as TGTGCCAGCACCCCGAATGAAGGGAGGGGTCAAGAGACCCAGTACTTC.

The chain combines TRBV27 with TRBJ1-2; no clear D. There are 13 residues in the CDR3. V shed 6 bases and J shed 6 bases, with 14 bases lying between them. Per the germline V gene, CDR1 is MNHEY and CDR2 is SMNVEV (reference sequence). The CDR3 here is CASRTANRDGYTF. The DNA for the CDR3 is TGTGCCAGCAGAACGGCCAACCGGGATGGCTACACCTTC.

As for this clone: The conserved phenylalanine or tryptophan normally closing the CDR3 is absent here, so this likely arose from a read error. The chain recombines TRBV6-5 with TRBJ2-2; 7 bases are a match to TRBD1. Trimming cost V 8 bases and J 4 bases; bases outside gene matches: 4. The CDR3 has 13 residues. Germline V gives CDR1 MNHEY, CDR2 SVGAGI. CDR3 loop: CASGTVLTGELFS. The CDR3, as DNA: TGTGCCAGCGGGACAGTGCTCACCGGGGAGCTGTTTTCT.

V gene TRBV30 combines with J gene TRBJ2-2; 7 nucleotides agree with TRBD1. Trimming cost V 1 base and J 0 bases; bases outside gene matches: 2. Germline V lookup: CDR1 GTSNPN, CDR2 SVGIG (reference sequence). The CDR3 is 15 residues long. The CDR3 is CAWSGQGANTGELFF. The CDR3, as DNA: TGTGCCTGGAGTGGGCAGGGGGCGAACACCGGGGAGCTGTTTTTT.

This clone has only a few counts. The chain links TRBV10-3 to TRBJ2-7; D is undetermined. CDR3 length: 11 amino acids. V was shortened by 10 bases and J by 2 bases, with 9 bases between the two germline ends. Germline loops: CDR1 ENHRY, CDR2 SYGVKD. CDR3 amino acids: CATGLTYEQYF. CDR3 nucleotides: TGTGCCACGGGTCTAACCTACGAGCAGTACTTC.

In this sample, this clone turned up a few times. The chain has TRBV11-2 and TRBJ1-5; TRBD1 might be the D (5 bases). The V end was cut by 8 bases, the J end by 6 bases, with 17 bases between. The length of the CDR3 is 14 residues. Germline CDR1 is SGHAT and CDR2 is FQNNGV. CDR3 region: CASSPAGRAQPQHF. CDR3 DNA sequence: TGTGCCAGCTCCCCTGCAGGGCGAGCTCAGCCCCAGCATTTT. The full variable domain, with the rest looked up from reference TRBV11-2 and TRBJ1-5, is EAGVAQSPRYKIIEKRQSVAFWCNPISGHATLYWYQQILGQGPKLLIQFQNNGVVDDSQLPKDRFSAERLKGVDSTLKIQPAKLEDSAVYLCASSPAGRAQPQHFGDGTRLSIL.

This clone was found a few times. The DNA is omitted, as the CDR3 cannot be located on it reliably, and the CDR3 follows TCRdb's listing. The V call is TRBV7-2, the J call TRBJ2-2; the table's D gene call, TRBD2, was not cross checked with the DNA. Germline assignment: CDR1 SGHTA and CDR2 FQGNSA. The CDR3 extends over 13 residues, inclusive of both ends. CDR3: CASSPPSGRGLFF.

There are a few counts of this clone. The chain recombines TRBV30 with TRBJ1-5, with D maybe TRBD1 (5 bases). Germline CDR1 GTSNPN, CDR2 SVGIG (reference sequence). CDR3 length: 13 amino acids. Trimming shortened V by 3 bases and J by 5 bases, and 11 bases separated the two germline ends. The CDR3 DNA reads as TGTGCCTGGAGGTCCAGGGCAGATCAGCCCCAGCATTTT. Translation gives CAWRSRADQPQHF. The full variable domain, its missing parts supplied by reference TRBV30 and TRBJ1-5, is SQTIHQWPATLVQPVGSPLSLECTVEGTSNPNLYWYRQAAGRGLQLLFYSVGIGQISSEVPQNLSASRPQDRQFILSSKKLLLSDSGFYLCAWRSRADQPQHFGDGTRLSIL.

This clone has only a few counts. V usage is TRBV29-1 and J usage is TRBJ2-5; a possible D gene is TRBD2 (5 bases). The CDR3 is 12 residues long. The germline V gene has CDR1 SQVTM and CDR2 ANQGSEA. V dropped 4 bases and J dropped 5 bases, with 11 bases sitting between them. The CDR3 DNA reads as TGCAGCGTTGGAAGCGGCCTGGAGACCCAGTACTTC. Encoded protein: CSVGSGLETQYF.

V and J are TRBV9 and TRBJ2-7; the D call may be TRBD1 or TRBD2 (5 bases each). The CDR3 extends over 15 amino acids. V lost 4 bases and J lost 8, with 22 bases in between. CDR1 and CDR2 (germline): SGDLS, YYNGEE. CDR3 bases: TGTGCCAGCAGCCCCGGGTCGGGGACGCCGAGGAAGCAGTACTTC. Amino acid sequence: CASSPGSGTPRKQYF.

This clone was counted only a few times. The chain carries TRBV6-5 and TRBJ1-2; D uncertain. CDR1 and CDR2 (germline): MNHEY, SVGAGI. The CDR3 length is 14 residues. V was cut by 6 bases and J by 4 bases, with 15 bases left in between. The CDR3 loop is CASRPFTEVYGYTF. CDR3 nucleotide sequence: TGTGCCAGCAGGCCATTCACAGAGGTCTATGGCTACACCTTC.

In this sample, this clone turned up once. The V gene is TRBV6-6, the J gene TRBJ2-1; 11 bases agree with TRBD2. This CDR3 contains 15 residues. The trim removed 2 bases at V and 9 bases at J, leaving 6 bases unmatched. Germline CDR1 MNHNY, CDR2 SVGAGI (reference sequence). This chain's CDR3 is CASSYGSGGAVEQFF. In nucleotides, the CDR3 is TGTGCCAGCAGTTACGGTAGCGGGGGGGCCGTTGAGCAGTTCTTC.

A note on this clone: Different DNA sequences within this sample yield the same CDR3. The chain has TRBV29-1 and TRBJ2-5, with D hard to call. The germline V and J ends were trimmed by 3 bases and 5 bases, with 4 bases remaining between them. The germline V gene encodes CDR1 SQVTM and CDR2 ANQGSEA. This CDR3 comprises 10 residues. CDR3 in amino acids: CSVDGETQYF. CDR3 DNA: TGCAGCGTTGATGGGGAGACCCAGTACTTC.

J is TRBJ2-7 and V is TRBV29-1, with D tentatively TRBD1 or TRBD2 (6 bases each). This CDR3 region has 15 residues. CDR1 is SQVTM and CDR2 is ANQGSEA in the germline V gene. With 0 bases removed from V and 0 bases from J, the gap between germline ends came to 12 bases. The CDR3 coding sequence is TGCAGCGTTGAAGAAGGGGGGTACTTCTCCTACGAGCAGTACTTC. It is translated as CSVEEGGYFSYEQYF.

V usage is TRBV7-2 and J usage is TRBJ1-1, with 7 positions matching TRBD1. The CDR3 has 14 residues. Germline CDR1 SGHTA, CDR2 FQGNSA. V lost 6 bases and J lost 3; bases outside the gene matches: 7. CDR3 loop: CASRRGLTDTEAFF. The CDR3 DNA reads TGTGCCAGCAGGAGGGGGCTTACGGACACTGAAGCTTTCTTT.

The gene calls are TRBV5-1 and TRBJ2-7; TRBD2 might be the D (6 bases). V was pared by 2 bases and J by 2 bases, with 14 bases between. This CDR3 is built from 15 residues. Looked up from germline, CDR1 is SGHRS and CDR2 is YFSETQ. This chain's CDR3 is CASSLGNGRTYEQYF. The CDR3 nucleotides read TGCGCCAGCAGCTTAGGTAACGGGAGAACCTACGAGCAGTACTTC.

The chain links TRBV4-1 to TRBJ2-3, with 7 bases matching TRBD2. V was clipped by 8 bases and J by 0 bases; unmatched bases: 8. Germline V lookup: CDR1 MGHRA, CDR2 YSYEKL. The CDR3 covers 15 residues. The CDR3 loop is CASHPRGDSTDTQYF. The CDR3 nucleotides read TGCGCCAGCCACCCCCGGGGGGACAGCACAGATACGCAGTATTTT.

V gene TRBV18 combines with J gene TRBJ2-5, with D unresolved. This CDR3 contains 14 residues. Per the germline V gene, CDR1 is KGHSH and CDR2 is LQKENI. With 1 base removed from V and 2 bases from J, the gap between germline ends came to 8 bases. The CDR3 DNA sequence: TGTGCCAGCTCACCACGCAGCCTACAAGAGACCCAGTACTTC. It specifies CASSPRSLQETQYF.

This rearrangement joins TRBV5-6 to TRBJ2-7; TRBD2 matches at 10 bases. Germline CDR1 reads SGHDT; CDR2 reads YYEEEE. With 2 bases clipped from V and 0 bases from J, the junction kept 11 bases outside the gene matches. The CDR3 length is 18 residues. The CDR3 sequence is CASSFSSGGVPLSYEQYF. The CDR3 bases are TGTGCCAGCAGCTTCTCCAGCGGGGGGGTCCCGCTCTCCTACGAGCAGTACTTC.

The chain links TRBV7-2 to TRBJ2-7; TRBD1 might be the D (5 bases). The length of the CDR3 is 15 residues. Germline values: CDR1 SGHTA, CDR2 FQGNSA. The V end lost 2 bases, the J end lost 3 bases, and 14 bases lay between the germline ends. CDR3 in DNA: TGTGCCAGCAGCTTATTCCCGACAGCCATCTACGAGCAGTACTTC. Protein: CASSLFPTAIYEQYF.